This T cell receptor (beta chain) emerged from a study of T-cell memory formation after mild COVID-19. Study-wide results and limits: Confirmation of SARS-CoV-2 specificity was lacking for second-wave clones peaking day 37.

A remark on this clonotype: What it binds is unknown.

TCRdb independently ran MiXCR on the 5' RACE reads; one entry per CDR3 protein. The sample holds about 150,000 distinct CDR3 sequences, around 13% seen once. The CDR3 loop spans 13 amino acids. The germline V gene encodes CDR1 ENHRY and CDR2 SYGVKD. V lost 6 bases and J 3 bases, leaving 11 bases between the germline ends. This receptor was identified in a man in his late teens or twenties who had mild COVID-19 (a few samples of this study predate the infection). Cell type and time point are not known. What was sequenced was PBMCs or a T cell subset sorted from them (not recorded which). This chain uses TRBV10-3 with TRBJ1-1; D is perhaps TRBD1 (5 bases). This CDR3 reads CAISGDSHTEAFF. DNA for the CDR3: TGTGCCATCAGCGGCGACAGTCACACTGAAGCTTTCTTT.